The 13 T cell receptor beta chains presented below share a single source sample, sequenced in a study of PD-1 blockade in classical Hodgkin lymphoma. Every patient had relapsed following autologous stem cell transplantation, and cohorts differed in brentuximab vedotin exposure. TCRdb's copy holds only in-frame clones and misses some; the assay was immunoSEQ multiplex PCR. The top ten hold 12% of the sample, which has about 97,000 clones, approximately 80% seen once. This specimen was peripheral blood mononuclear cells (PBMCs), taken at baseline. Receptors originate from a human donor with classical Hodgkin lymphoma.

A single count supports this clone. This chain links TRBV5-1 with TRBJ2-1, with a possible D match to TRBD1 (6 bases). The CDR3 contains 15 residues. The germline gives CDR1 SGHRS, CDR2 YFSETQ. Trimming removed 2 bases from V and 6 bases from J, with 15 bases in between. CDR3 sequence: CASSFQGLAINEQFF. The CDR3 DNA reads as TGCGCCAGCAGCTTTCAGGGGCTAGCTATCAATGAGCAGTTCTTC. The entire variable domain, with the rest obtained from reference TRBV5-1 and TRBJ2-1, is as follows: KAGVTQTPRYLIKTRGQQVTLSCSPISGHRSVSWYQQTPGQGLQFLFEYFSETQRNKGNFPGRFSGRQFSNSRSEMNVSTLELGDSALYLCASSFQGLAINEQFFGPGTRLTVL.

This clone was seen only once. The genes are TRBV5-1 and TRBJ2-7; tentatively, D is TRBD1 (6 bases). The germline V gene has CDR1 SGHRS and CDR2 YFSETQ. This CDR3 contains 14 residues. V was pared by 1 base and J by 0 bases, with 8 bases between. The CDR3 DNA sequence: TGCGCCAGCAGCTTGCGGGACATCTCCTACGAGCAGTACTTC. Its translation: CASSLRDISYEQYF.

This clone was seen more than once but under ten times. The gene calls are TRBV7-3 and TRBJ2-3; D not certain. The V end lost 4 bases, the J end lost 5 bases, and 4 bases lay between the germline ends. CDR1 SGHTA and CDR2 FQGTGA come from the germline V gene. This CDR3 contains 11 residues. DNA of the CDR3: TGTGCCAGCAGCTCCAGAGATACGCAGTATTTT. It codes for CASSSRDTQYF.

The gene calls are TRBV9 and TRBJ1-1; TRBD1 matches 8 bases. Germline lookup yields CDR1 SGDLS and CDR2 YYNGEE. The J segment lost 2 bases and the V segment lost 3 bases, leaving 12 bases of the junction unmatched. This CDR3 spans 17 amino acids. The CDR3 DNA is TGTGCCAGCAGCGCCCGACAGGGGAGGTCCGAAAACACTGAAGCTTTCTTT. Protein product: CASSARQGRSENTEAFF. The full variable domain, its missing parts supplied by reference TRBV9 and TRBJ1-1, is DSGVTQTPKHLITATGQRVTLRCSPRSGDLSVYWYQQSLDQGLQFLIQYYNGEERAKGNILERFSAQQFPDLHSELNLSSLELGDSALYFCASSARQGRSENTEAFFGQGTRLTVV.

The table lists this clone with a count of one. The chain is built from TRBV5-1 and TRBJ2-1; D perhaps matches TRBD1 (6 bases). V lost 2 bases and J lost 9, with 12 bases in between. Germline V lookup: CDR1 SGHRS, CDR2 YFSETQ. The CDR3 length is 13 residues. In DNA form, the CDR3 reads TGCGCCAGCAGCTTAGTGACAGGCGGTGAGCAGTTCTTC. As protein: CASSLVTGGEQFF.

CDR3 loop: CASSQEPAGANTGELFF. The CDR3 nucleotides are TGTGCCAGCAGCCAAGAACCGGCGGGGGCGAACACCGGGGAGCTGTTTTTT. J is TRBJ2-2 and V is TRBV4-2; 7 positions match TRBD2. The CDR3 length is 17 residues. Germline V gene data show CDR1 as LGHNA and CDR2 as YNFKEQ. Unmatched junction bases numbered 4, after V lost 0 bases and J lost 0 bases.

This clone has just a few counts. The chain carries TRBV5-4 and TRBJ1-5; D uncertain. The CDR3 runs 14 residues. The V and J ends lost 0 bases and 0 bases respectively, with 4 bases between them. Per the germline V gene, CDR1 is SGHNT and CDR2 is YYREEE (reference sequence). CDR3: CASSLDGSNQPQHF. The CDR3 nucleotides are TGTGCCAGCAGCTTGGACGGTAGCAATCAGCCCCAGCATTTT.

V is TRBV7-2 and J is TRBJ2-2; 7 positions agree with TRBD2. V gave up 0 bases and J gave up 4 bases; unmatched junction bases: 2. The CDR3 totals 15 residues. The germline gives CDR1 SGHTA, CDR2 FQGNSA. The CDR3 is CASSLAGGPTGELFF. As DNA, the CDR3 is TGTGCCAGCAGCTTAGCGGGAGGGCCCACCGGGGAGCTGTTTTTT.

This chain joins TRBV7-9 and TRBJ1-3; D possibly corresponds to TRBD1 (5 bases). V gave up 4 bases and J gave up 8 bases, with 18 bases separating them. Germline values: CDR1 SEHNR, CDR2 FQNEAQ (reference sequence). CDR3 size: 15 residues. In nucleotides, the CDR3 is TGTGCCAGCAGCTCCCTGGGGGGGACCGGCCACACCATATATTTT. Translated: CASSSLGGTGHTIYF.

This clone was seen a handful of times. The chain is built from TRBV7-8 and TRBJ2-2; 8 positions match TRBD2. From germline, CDR1 is SGHVS and CDR2 FQNEAQ. The V gene end was trimmed by 5 bases and the J gene end by 3 bases; junction bases not matched to a gene: 5. This CDR3 has 15 amino acids. The CDR3 loop is CASSNGRGDTGELFF. CDR3 nucleotides: TGTGCCAGCAGCAACGGGAGGGGGGACACCGGGGAGCTGTTTTTT. The whole variable domain, filled in from reference TRBV7-8 and TRBJ2-2, reads GAGVSQSPRYKVAKRGQDVALRCDPISGHVSLFWYQQALGQGPEFLTYFQNEAQLDKSGLPSDRFFAERPEGSVSTLKIQRTQQEDSAVYLCASSNGRGDTGELFFGEGSRLTVL.

The V call is TRBV5-1, the J call TRBJ1-2; D might be TRBD1 (5 bases). The germline gives CDR1 SGHRS, CDR2 YFSETQ. Trimming pared 0 bases from V and 7 bases from J, leaving 10 bases between. The CDR3 is 13 residues long. CDR3 sequence reads: CASSLEAGLGYTF. Here the CDR3 DNA reads TGCGCCAGCAGCTTGGAGGCAGGGCTTGGCTACACCTTC. The whole variable domain, remainder taken from reference TRBV5-1 and TRBJ1-2, is KAGVTQTPRYLIKTRGQQVTLSCSPISGHRSVSWYQQTPGQGLQFLFEYFSETQRNKGNFPGRFSGRQFSNSRSEMNVSTLELGDSALYLCASSLEAGLGYTFGSGTRLTVV.

The chain combines TRBV7-9 with TRBJ1-1; D call uncertain. The CDR3 length is 14 residues. Trimming removed 4 bases from V and 11 bases from J, with 20 bases in between. Germline V gene data show CDR1 as SEHNR and CDR2 as FQNEAQ (reference sequence). In DNA, the CDR3 is TGTGCCAGCAGCTCCCCCCTACGGGCCAACCGGGCTTTCTTT. This encodes CASSSPLRANRAFF.

The chain joins TRBV7-3 to TRBJ2-1, with D maybe TRBD2 (6 bases). There are 16 residues in the CDR3. The V end was cut by 1 base, the J end by 0 bases, with 10 bases between. CDR1 is SGHTA and CDR2 is FQGTGA in the germline V gene. CDR3 bases: TGTGCCAGCAGCTTAATGGCGGGGAGCTCCTACAATGAGCAGTTCTTC. Amino acids: CASSLMAGSSYNEQFF.